What follows are 10 T cell receptor beta chains derived from one specimen sequenced in a study of blood T cells in healthy people across ages. Then a second PCR, running about 6 to 12 cycles, was carried out with a sample-barcoded 5' primer and a J-beta primer mix. TCRdb passed the 5' RACE reads through MiXCR, listing each CDR3 protein once. This sample has around 970,000 distinct CDR3 sequences, with 51% found just once. The sample taken for sequencing was blood. The receptors were sampled from a woman in her fifties or sixties in good health.

This chain links TRBV6-1 with TRBJ1-2, with D uncertain. The CDR3 is 12 residues long. The germline V gene has CDR1 MNHNS and CDR2 SASEGT. V lost 7 bases and J lost 5, with 11 bases in between. As DNA, the CDR3 is TGTGCCAGCACGAATCACCCTTATGGCTACACCTTC. As protein: CASTNHPYGYTF.

This clonotype was counted at least ten times. The gene calls are TRBV12-3 or TRBV12-4 and TRBJ2-5, with D unresolved. V dropped 3 bases and J dropped 5 bases, with 10 bases sitting between them. The CDR3 is 13 amino acids. The CDR3 sequence is CASSFSWRETQYF. CDR3 DNA: TGTGCCAGCAGTTTCTCCTGGCGGGAGACCCAGTACTTC.

The V and J genes are TRBV5-1 and TRBJ1-1, with TRBD1 as a possible D gene (6 bases). V was clipped by 1 base and J by 5 bases, with 21 bases between them. The CDR3 runs to 17 residues. The germline V gene has CDR1 SGHRS and CDR2 YFSETQ. The CDR3 DNA reads as TGCGCCAGCAGCTTGAGCCCAGGGCAGGGGTCGCGGACTGAAGCTTTCTTT. Translation gives CASSLSPGQGSRTEAFF.

This clonotype was recorded a few times. V gene TRBV18 combines with J gene TRBJ2-4, with TRBD2 as a possible D gene (6 bases). CDR1 is KGHSH, CDR2 LQKENI, per germline. V lost 3 bases and J 0 bases, leaving 30 bases between the germline ends. The CDR3 is made up of 22 amino acids. CDR3 DNA sequence: TGTGCCAGCTCACCTCTCATGTTTCCGGGACTCACCATTATACTAGCCAAAAACATTCAGTACTTC. Translation gives CASSPLMFPGLTIILAKNIQYF.

The chain is built from TRBV29-1 and TRBJ2-6, with D uncertain. The CDR3 loop spans 13 amino acids. Germline V lookup: CDR1 SQVTM, CDR2 ANQGSEA. V was shortened by 4 bases and J by 0 bases, with 4 bases between the two germline ends. In nucleotides, the CDR3 is TGCAGCGTTGCTGACTCTGGGGCCAACGTCCTGACTTTC. It is translated as CSVADSGANVLTF. The full variable domain, with the rest looked up from reference TRBV29-1 and TRBJ2-6, is SAVISQKPSRDICQRGTSLTIQCQVDSQVTMMFWYRQQPGQSLTLIATANQGSEATYESGFVIDKFPISRPNLTFSTLTVSNMSPEDSSIYLCSVADSGANVLTFGAGSRLTVL.

This clonotype was seen a handful of times. The chain joins TRBV7-2 to TRBJ2-7; 8 positions agree with TRBD1. From germline, CDR1 is SGHTA and CDR2 FQGNSA. CDR3 size: 14 residues. The junction had 7 bases not matched to a gene; V was cut back by 5 bases and J by 4 bases. Here the CDR3 DNA reads TGTGCCAGCAGCCCCCGGGACAGGAAATACGAGCAGTACTTC. It specifies CASSPRDRKYEQYF.

The J gene is TRBJ2-1, the V gene TRBV6-2 or TRBV6-3, with 11 bases that match TRBD2. The junction had 11 bases not matched to a gene; V was cut back by 6 bases and J by 4 bases. The CDR3 runs to 17 residues. CDR1 and CDR2 from the germline V gene are MNHEY and SVGEGT. DNA of the CDR3: TGTGCCAGCAGATTGAGCCGTGGGACTAGCGGATACAATGAGCAGTTCTTC. Translating gives CASRLSRGTSGYNEQFF.

The gene calls are TRBV20-1 and TRBJ2-1, with 8 nucleotides matching TRBD2. Trimming removed 4 bases from V and 4 bases from J; junction bases left unmatched: 3. CDR1 is DFQATT and CDR2 is SNEGSKA in the germline V gene (reference sequence). The CDR3 extends over 13 amino acids. The CDR3 bases are TGCAGTGCTATTGCGGGGGGTTACAATGAGCAGTTCTTC. Translated, it gives CSAIAGGYNEQFF.

This clonotype has just a few counts. This chain joins TRBV4-1 and TRBJ2-7, with D tentatively TRBD2 (6 bases). Germline lookup yields CDR1 MGHRA and CDR2 YSYEKL. This CDR3 has 14 residues. Trimming stripped 2 bases from V and 2 bases from J, with 10 bases between. This chain's CDR3 is CASSQRESTYEQYF. The CDR3 DNA reads TGCGCCAGCAGCCAACGGGAGTCGACCTACGAGCAGTACTTC.

The chain uses TRBV10-3 and TRBJ2-7, with a possible D match to TRBD1 (6 bases). Germline V gives CDR1 ENHRY, CDR2 SYGVKD. Trimming stripped 10 bases from V and 2 bases from J, with 15 bases between. CDR3 length equals 13 residues. The CDR3 sequence is CATKNEGAYEQYF. The CDR3 DNA follows: TGTGCCACTAAAAATGAGGGGGCCTACGAGCAGTACTTC.